This T cell receptor beta chain is from a study of blood T cell repertoires in COVID-19. As for the study in general: In each case, the material was cDNA or gDNA derived from T cells, B-cell-depleted T cells, or PBMCs.

Per the original data handling: Reference gene primer amplification yielded estimated nucleated cell counts. Assay: immunoSEQ multiplex PCR; the TCRdb copy retains only in-frame clones and omits some. V and J calls and clone size follow that table, whereas D and trimming were derived from the DNA. The table includes roughly 40,000 clones, around 77% detected once. Germline lookup yields CDR1 SGDLS and CDR2 YYNGEE. The ends lost 6 bases at V and 5 bases at J; junction bases unmatched: 10. The CDR3 contains 15 residues. Input material: peripheral blood. The chain joins TRBV9 to TRBJ1-3; 8 bases match TRBD1. This receptor was obtained from a woman aged 80 or over with acute or convalescent COVID-19. The CDR3 DNA reads as TGTGCCAGCAACCCCCTCGACAGGGGAAGAAACACCATATATTTT. This sequence encodes CASNPLDRGRNTIYF.